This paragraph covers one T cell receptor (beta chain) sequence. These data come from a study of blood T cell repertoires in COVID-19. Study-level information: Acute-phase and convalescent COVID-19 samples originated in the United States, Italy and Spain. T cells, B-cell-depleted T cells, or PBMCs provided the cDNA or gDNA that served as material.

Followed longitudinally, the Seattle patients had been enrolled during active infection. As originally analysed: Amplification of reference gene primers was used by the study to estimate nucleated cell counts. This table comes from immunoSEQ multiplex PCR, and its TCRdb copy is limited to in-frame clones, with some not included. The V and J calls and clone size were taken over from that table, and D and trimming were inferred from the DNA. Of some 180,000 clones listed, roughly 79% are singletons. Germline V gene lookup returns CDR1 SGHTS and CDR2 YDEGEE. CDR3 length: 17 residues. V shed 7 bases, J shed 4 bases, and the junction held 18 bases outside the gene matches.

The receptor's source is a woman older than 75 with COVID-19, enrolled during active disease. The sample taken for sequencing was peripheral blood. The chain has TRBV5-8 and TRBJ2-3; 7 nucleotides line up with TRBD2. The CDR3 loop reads CASSREFGAGVPDTQYF. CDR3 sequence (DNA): TGTGCCAGCTCCCGGGAGTTTGGGGCGGGAGTCCCAGATACGCAGTATTTT.